This T cell receptor beta chain was identified in a study of T cell responses to AZD1222 COVID-19 vaccine. Study-level points and caveats: Clonal diversity was possibly underestimated, and white British individuals and females predominated among donors.

Generated by immunoSEQ multiplex PCR, the TCRdb table keeps only in-frame clones and is missing some. The sample has 90,000 to 150,000 clones, approximately 89% seen once. As for this clone: Its antigen is unidentified.

The input for sequencing was peripheral blood, taken on day 0 of AZD1222 vaccination. This sequence originates from an adult in good health.

This chain's CDR3 is CASSPTDSLVYTF. In DNA, the CDR3 is TGCGCCAGCTCCCCAACGGACAGTCTTGTCTACACCTTC. The V gene is TRBV4-3, the J gene TRBJ1-2, with D possibly being TRBD1 (6 bases). V was trimmed by 8 bases and J by 10 bases, leaving 20 bases between them. Germline V CDR1 and CDR2: LGHNA, YSLEER. This CDR3 comprises 13 residues.